This TCR beta chain derives from a study of vaccination effects on CD4 cells after COVID-19. Regarding the study as a whole: Healthy vaccinees showed cross-reactivity with common cold coronaviruses in only 1 of 255 vaccine-induced clones. Convalescent patients in the study were few, and early post-infection timepoints were absent.

The ends lost 1 base at V and 1 base at J; junction bases unmatched: 4. The germline V gene encodes CDR1 SGHTA and CDR2 FQGNSA. This CDR3 has 16 residues. Using immunoSEQ multiplex PCR, the repertoire was profiled, and TCRdb retains in-frame clones only, with some absent. The sample has tens of thousands of clones, about three quarters seen once; the top ten hold roughly a fifth. Peptide-pool stimulation followed by sequencing identified expanded antigen-specific CD4+ clonotypes in the ViraFEST assay. CD4+ T cell isolation took place after approximately ten days of culture. Absence of prior SARS-CoV-2 infection characterized the vaccine recipients, who showed negative nucleocapsid antibodies. Notes on this clone: Its antigen is unknown.

The clonotype comes from a human donor who received a COVID-19 vaccine. The sequencing here drew on CD4+ T cells from PBMCs cultured with HCoV-NL63 spike peptides, taken before COVID-19 vaccination. This chain connects TRBV7-2 to TRBJ1-2; 9 bases line up with TRBD1. The CDR3 DNA reads as TGTGCCAGCAGCTTAGTACGGGGACAGGGTAACTATGGCTACACCTTC. As protein: CASSLVRGQGNYGYTF.